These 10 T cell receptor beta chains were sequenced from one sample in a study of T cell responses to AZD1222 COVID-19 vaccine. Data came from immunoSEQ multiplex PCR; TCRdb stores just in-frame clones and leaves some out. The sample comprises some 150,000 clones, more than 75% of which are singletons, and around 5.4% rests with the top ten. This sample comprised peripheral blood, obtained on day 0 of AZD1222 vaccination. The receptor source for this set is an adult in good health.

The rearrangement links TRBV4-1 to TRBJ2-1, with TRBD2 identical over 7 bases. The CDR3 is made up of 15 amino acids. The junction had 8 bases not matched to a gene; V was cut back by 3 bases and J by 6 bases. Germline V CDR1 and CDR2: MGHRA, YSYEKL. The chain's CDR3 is CASSQLGLFGNEQFF. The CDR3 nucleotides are TGCGCCAGCAGCCAGCTGGGACTATTTGGCAATGAGCAGTTCTTC.

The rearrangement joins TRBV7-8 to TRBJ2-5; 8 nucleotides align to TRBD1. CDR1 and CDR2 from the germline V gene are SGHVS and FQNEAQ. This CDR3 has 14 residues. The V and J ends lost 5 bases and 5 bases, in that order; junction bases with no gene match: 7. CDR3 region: CASSPQGAGETQYF. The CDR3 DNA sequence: TGTGCCAGCAGCCCCCAGGGGGCGGGGGAGACCCAGTACTTC.

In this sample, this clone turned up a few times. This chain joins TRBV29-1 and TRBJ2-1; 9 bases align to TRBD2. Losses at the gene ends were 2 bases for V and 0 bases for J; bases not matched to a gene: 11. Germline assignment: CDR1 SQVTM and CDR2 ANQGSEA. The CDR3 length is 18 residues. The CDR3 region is CSVEWWGLAGSSYNEQFF. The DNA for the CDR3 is TGCAGCGTTGAATGGTGGGGGCTAGCGGGGAGCTCCTACAATGAGCAGTTCTTC.

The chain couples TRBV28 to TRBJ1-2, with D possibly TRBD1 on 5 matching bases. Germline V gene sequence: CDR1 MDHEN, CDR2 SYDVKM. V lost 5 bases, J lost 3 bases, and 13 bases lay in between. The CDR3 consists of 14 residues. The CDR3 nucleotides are TGTGCCAGCAGTACCCCCGGGGCGTACTATGGCTACACCTTC. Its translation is CASSTPGAYYGYTF.

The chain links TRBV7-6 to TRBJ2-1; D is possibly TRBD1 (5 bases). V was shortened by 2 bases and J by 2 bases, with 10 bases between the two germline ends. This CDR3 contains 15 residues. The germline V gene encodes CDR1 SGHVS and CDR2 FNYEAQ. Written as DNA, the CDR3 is TGTGCCAGCAGCTTACAGGGCCTCACCTACAATGAGCAGTTCTTC. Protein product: CASSLQGLTYNEQFF. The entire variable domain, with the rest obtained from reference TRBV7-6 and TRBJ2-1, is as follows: GAGVSQSPRYKVTKRGQDVALRCDPISGHVSLYWYRQALGQGPEFLTYFNYEAQQDKSGLPNDRFSAERPEGSISTLTIQRTEQRDSAMYRCASSLQGLTYNEQFFGPGTRLTVL.

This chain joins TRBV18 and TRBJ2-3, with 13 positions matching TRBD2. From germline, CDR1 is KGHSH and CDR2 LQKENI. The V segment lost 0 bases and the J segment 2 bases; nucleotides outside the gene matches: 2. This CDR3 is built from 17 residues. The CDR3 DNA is TGTGCCAGCTCACCACCGGGACTAGCGGGGCCCACAGATACGCAGTATTTT. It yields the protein CASSPPGLAGPTDTQYF.

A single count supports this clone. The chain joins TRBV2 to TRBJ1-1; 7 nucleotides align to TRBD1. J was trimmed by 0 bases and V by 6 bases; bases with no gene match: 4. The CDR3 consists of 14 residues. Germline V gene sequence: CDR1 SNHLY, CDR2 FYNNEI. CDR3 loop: CASSRDSMNTEAFF. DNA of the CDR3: TGTGCCAGCAGCAGGGACAGTATGAACACTGAAGCTTTCTTT.

CDR3 in amino acids: CSASWLAGGEETQYF. CDR3 coding DNA: TGCAGTGCTAGTTGGCTAGCGGGAGGTGAAGAGACCCAGTACTTC. This chain links TRBV20-1 with TRBJ2-5; 11 nucleotides align to TRBD2. The germline V gene has CDR1 DFQATT and CDR2 SNEGSKA (reference sequence). Trimming removed 3 bases from V and 3 bases from J; junction bases left unmatched: 6. The CDR3 is 15 residues long.

The CDR3 loop reads CASSLWPRLPNQPQHF. DNA for the CDR3: TGTGCCAGCAGTTTATGGCCCAGGCTACCTAATCAGCCCCAGCATTTT. The chain uses TRBV28 and TRBJ1-5; D unclear. Germline lookup yields CDR1 MDHEN and CDR2 SYDVKM. Trimming left V 0 bases short and J 4 bases short, with 13 bases between. The CDR3 extends over 16 amino acids.

The CDR3 sequence: CASSFVPGLSFPEQFF. The CDR3 nucleotides are TGTGCCAGCAGCTTCGTACCAGGACTCTCTTTCCCTGAGCAGTTCTTC. The V gene is TRBV7-9, the J gene TRBJ2-1; TRBD2 might be the D (5 bases). From germline, CDR1 is SEHNR and CDR2 FQNEAQ (reference sequence). The CDR3 is 16 residues long. V was cut by 3 bases and J by 9 bases, with 21 bases left in between.